This TCR beta chain comes out of a study of blood T cell repertoires in COVID-19. Measured with immunoSEQ multiplex PCR; TCRdb has only the in-frame clones, and not every one. Counted here are around 95,000 clones, roughly 88% occurring once; the ten biggest clones make up 5%. This CDR3 comprises 15 residues. Germline V gene data show CDR1 as MNHNS and CDR2 as SASEGT. V was clipped by 0 bases and J by 1 base, with 8 bases between them. The sequence was collected from a human donor in a cohort sampled during active COVID-19. Sequencing used peripheral blood. The chain employs TRBV6-1 and TRBJ2-3; weak D call: TRBD2 (5 bases). The DNA for the CDR3 is TGTGCCAGCAGTGAAGCTCGGGGTGGCACAGATACGCAGTATTTT. Its protein is CASSEARGGTDTQYF.